This T cell receptor (beta chain) was found in a study of OX40 agonist ivuxolimab in advanced cancers. The study in broad terms: Ivuxolimab was an agonistic, fully human IgG2 monoclonal antibody directed against OX40 (CD134), a costimulatory receptor. Of the approximately 54 patients in dose escalation, about 19 had hepatocellular carcinoma, about 15 had melanoma, 9 had renal cell carcinoma and 9 had head and neck cancer. The paper covers the monotherapy dose-escalation part of the phase I ivuxolimab trial, which included N ≈ 54 patients. In the dose-escalation cohort, over 65% of patients were male, and the mean age was around 60 years, with a range of about 23 to 85. Three dose-escalation patients achieved partial responses, one with hepatocellular carcinoma and two with cutaneous melanoma. Intravenous ivuxolimab was administered to patients every 2 weeks at six dose levels: 0.01, 0.1, 0.3, 1.5, 3 and 10 mg/kg. Prior anti-PD-1, anti-PD-L1 or anti-CTLA-4 therapy was permitted, and approximately 40% of dose-escalation patients had received checkpoint inhibitors. Peripheral TCRbeta sequencing was intended to test whether TCR sequence diversity was altered and clonal T-cell expansion was caused by ivuxolimab. The research as a whole found: In the 0.1-3.0 mg/kg groups, partial responders had among the lowest normalized peripheral clonal expansion, particularly in CD8+ T cells. At doses of 0.1 to 3.0 mg/kg, clonal expansion of both CD4+ and CD8+ blood T cells was observed from baseline to week 6. The antigen specificity of the clonally expanded peripheral T cells was not determined. After ivuxolimab, more expanded clones were found on average in CD8+ T cells than in CD4+ T cells. Low levels of normalized T-cell clonal expansion were also seen in some patients who did not respond.

Genomic DNA was isolated from the sorted cells so that the TCRbeta CDR3 region could be sequenced. TCRbeta CDR3 regions were sequenced using the immunoSEQ Assay. Sourced from immuneACCESS, this table was stored by TCRdb with only in-frame sequences that have V and J called. A share of the clones is absent; for the studies checked, an unresolved V gene accounts for under half, and the remainder has no known explanation. Across this sample there are around 40,000 clones, with 88% seen only once. About 12% of the sample is in the top ten clones. The trial excluded patients who had a history of autoimmune disease or were on systemic immunosuppression. Peripheral blood for TCR sequencing was collected from all dose cohorts at baseline, on cycle 4 day 1, and on cycle 7 day 1. The samples were drawn from a first-in-human, open-label, multicenter phase I dose-escalation trial of ivuxolimab. Adults with locally advanced or metastatic melanoma, renal cell carcinoma, hepatocellular carcinoma or head and neck squamous cell carcinoma were enrolled in the trial. Before TCR sequencing, CD4+ and CD8+ T cells were separately sorted from peripheral blood.

Turning to this clone: The antigen this receptor binds is unknown. No much larger clone exists at a distance of one base, and base qualities are not known.

Deletion took 2 bases off V and 5 bases off J, with a span of 9 bases between the germline ends. For CDR1 and CDR2, the germline V gene (reference sequence) lists GTSNPN and SVGIG. Taken from cysteine to phenylalanine, the CDR3 has 12 residues. The read is trimmed to its CDR3 DNA, 36 bases read in frame from base 1. This material consisted of CD4+ or CD8+ T cells sorted from blood, taken in a trial of the OX40 agonist ivuxolimab. This TCR was recovered from an adult with an advanced solid tumor such as melanoma, head and neck, liver or kidney cancer. This chain is built from TRBV30 and TRBJ1-1; no confident D gene assignment can be made. The DNA sequence is TGTGCCTGGAGTCGGGGTGAGACTGAAGCTTTCTTT. Its product reads: CAWSRGETEAFF. Reference TRBV30 and TRBJ1-1 proteins supply the regions before and after the CDR3; the full variable domain is: SQTIHQWPATLVQPVGSPLSLECTVEGTSNPNLYWYRQAAGRGLQLLFYSVGIGQISSEVPQNLSASRPQDRQFILSSKKLLLSDSGFYLCAWSRGETEAFFGQGTRLTVV.